The following is a T cell receptor (beta chain) sequence with its context. V lost 8 bases to trimming and J lost 0 bases, with 9 bases between them. Per the germline V gene, CDR1 is KGHSH and CDR2 is LQKENI. CDR3 size: 13 residues. The record originates from a study of blood T cell repertoires in COVID-19. Across the whole study: Samples taken during acute and convalescent COVID-19 were collected in the United States, Italy and Spain.

The data were produced by immunoSEQ multiplex PCR, yet TCRdb's version contains in-frame clones alone and is incomplete. Among approximately 220,000 clones listed, 83% were seen once. What was sequenced was peripheral blood. The chain couples TRBV18 to TRBJ2-3, with D maybe TRBD1 (6 bases). This receptor was identified in a woman aged 50 to 60 with acute or convalescent COVID-19. DNA for the CDR3: TGTGCCAGCGCAGGGACAAGCACAGATACGCAGTATTTT. Its protein product is CASAGTSTDTQYF.